This T cell receptor beta chain was sequenced during a study of cytomegalovirus exposure and HLA in healthy donors listed by TCRdb under 2017. At the level of the whole study: A later analysis indicated that the 90 to 150 validation repertoires were generated on the platform also employed for the approximately 700 repertoires of the first cohort. The study combined high-throughput TCR immunosequencing, statistical association of individual TCRs with disease status, and machine learning to predict cytomegalovirus infection status. Along with the roughly 670-subject first cohort, a separate validation cohort of over a hundred different subjects was used. The study aimed to test whether cataloging public T cell receptors could reveal signatures of past pathogen exposure. General findings and caveats noted by the study authors: A few of the identified cytomegalovirus-associated TCR beta chains were confirmed in vitro to be specific for cytomegalovirus antigens. The validation cohort had no HLA typing available for a later analysis, so co-occurrence within that cohort was assessed over all 130 or so repertoires. The authors suggested that the approach could potentially be generalized to other disease states and immunological phenotypes. Most TCR sequences were observed very rarely across donors, whereas some public TCRs were present in many individuals. In the study, 164 TCR beta chains were listed as associated with cytomegalovirus. Subsequent analysis determined that TCRs grouped into clusters in the first cohort also showed a tendency toward co-occurrence across the 130 or so validation repertoires, and approximately 93% of cluster scores exceeded 0. Cytomegalovirus status was reported to be diagnosed by the classifier with high specificity and sensitivity in both the original and validation cohorts.

Including cysteine and phenylalanine, the CDR3 has 18 amino acids. Only CDR3 DNA remains: 54 bases, in frame from the first base. CDR1 and CDR2 were assigned from the germline V gene as MDHEN and SYDVKM. V and J lose 7 bases and 2 bases, and a span of 24 bases separates them. Donors formed part of the validation cohort, which comprised about 130 subjects and was distinct from the first cohort of under 800 subjects. Library prep was done by the immunoSEQ multiplex PCR assay. Concerning the study's data processing: A statistical classification framework was built for diagnosing cytomegalovirus status from the catalog of TCR beta chain sequences. TCRdb limited this immuneACCESS table to in-frame rearrangements with V and J called. A share of clones is missing; checked studies link under half to unresolved V genes, and the rest is unexplained. Clonal size and the V and J genes are those of that table, whereas D and trimming came from the DNA. The sample table records roughly 150,000 clones; less than 95% of these occur just once. The biggest ten clones account for less than 2% of the sample.

About this clone: Its antigen is currently not known. Base qualities are not recorded, but no much larger clone differs from it by a single base.

Sequences were obtained from PBMCs. The chain is encoded by TRBV28 joined to TRBJ1-5; tentative D gene TRBD1, with 5 bases matching. The receptor was isolated from a young man in good health and CMV-seropositive. This receptor carries the CDR3 CASKAMWGRFLGNQPQHF. The nucleotides read TGTGCCAGCAAGGCCATGTGGGGCAGGTTTTTGGGCAATCAGCCCCAGCATTTT.